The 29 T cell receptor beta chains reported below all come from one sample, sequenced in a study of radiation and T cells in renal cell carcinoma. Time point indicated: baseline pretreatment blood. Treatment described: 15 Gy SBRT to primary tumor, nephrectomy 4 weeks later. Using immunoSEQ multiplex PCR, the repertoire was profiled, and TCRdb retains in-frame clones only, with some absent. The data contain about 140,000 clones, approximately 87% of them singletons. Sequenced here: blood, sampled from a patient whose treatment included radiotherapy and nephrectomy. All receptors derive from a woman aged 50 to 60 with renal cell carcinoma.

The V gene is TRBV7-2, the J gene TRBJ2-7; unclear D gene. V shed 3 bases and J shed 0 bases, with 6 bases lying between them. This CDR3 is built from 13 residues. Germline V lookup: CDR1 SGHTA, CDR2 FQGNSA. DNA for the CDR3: TGTGCCAGCAGCTTCCAGAGCTCCTACGAGCAGTACTTC. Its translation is CASSFQSSYEQYF.

The CDR3 DNA reads as TGCAGCGTCGCGGTGCAGGGGGCTACCACGGAAGAGTTCTTC. This sequence encodes CSVAVQGATTEEFF. The rearrangement links TRBV29-1 to TRBJ2-1; 8 bases agree with TRBD1. In germline, CDR1 is SQVTM, CDR2 ANQGSEA. The CDR3 is 14 amino acids. With V trimmed by 6 bases and J by 14 bases, 18 bases remained unmatched.

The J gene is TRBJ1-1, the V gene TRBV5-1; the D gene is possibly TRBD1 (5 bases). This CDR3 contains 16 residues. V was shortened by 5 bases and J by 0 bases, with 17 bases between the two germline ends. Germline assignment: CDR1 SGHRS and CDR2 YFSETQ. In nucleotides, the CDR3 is TGCGCCAGCAGTGCGGCGGGGGGAACCATGAACACTGAAGCTTTCTTT. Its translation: CASSAAGGTMNTEAFF.

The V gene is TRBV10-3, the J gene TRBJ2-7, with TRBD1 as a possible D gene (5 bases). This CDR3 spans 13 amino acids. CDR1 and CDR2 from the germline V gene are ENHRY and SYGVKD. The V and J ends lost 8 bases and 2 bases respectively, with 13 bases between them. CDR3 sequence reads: CAIGVGAPYEQYF. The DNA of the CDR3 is TGTGCCATCGGGGTTGGGGCCCCCTACGAGCAGTACTTC.

CDR3 region: CAISESDRSTGELFF. The CDR3 nucleotides read TGTGCCATCAGTGAATCGGACCGGAGCACCGGGGAGCTGTTTTTT. The V gene is TRBV10-3, the J gene TRBJ2-2; D is uncertain. The CDR3 has 15 amino acids. Trimming left V 3 bases short and J 4 bases short, with 12 bases between. Germline V gene lookup returns CDR1 ENHRY and CDR2 SYGVKD.

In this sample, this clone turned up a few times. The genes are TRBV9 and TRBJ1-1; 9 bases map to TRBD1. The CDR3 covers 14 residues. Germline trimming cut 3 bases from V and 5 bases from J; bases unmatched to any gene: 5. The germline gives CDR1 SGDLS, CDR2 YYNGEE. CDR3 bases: TGTGCCAGCAGCGAGGGACAGGGATGGACTGAAGCTTTCTTT. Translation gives CASSEGQGWTEAFF.

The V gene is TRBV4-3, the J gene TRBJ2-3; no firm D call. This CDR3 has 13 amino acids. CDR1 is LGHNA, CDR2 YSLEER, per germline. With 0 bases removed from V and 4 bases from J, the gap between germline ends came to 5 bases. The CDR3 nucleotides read TGCGCCAGCAGCCAAGAGAAAGCAGATACGCAGTATTTT. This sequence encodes CASSQEKADTQYF.

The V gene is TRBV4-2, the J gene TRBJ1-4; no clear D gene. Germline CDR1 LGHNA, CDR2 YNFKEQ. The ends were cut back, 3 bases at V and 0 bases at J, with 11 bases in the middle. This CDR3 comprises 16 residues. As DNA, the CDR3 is TGTGCCAGCAGCCAGTCCTCAGCGTCAACTAATGAAAAACTGTTTTTT. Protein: CASSQSSASTNEKLFF.

In DNA, the CDR3 is TGTGCCAGCAGTTTTAGCGGGGGGTACGAGCAGTACTTC. It codes for CASSFSGGYEQYF. The rearrangement uses TRBV27 and TRBJ2-7; 10 nucleotides match TRBD2. V shed 3 bases, J shed 4 bases, and the junction held 0 bases outside the gene matches. Germline V gene lookup returns CDR1 MNHEY and CDR2 SMNVEV (reference sequence). The CDR3 has 13 amino acids.

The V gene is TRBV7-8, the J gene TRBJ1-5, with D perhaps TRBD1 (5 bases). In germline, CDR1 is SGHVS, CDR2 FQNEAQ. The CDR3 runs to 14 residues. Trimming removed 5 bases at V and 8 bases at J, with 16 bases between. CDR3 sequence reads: CASSRGRTVEPQHF. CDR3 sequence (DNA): TGTGCCAGCAGCCGGGGGAGGACCGTGGAGCCCCAGCATTTT. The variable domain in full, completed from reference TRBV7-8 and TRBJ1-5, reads GAGVSQSPRYKVAKRGQDVALRCDPISGHVSLFWYQQALGQGPEFLTYFQNEAQLDKSGLPSDRFFAERPEGSVSTLKIQRTQQEDSAVYLCASSRGRTVEPQHFGDGTRLSIL.

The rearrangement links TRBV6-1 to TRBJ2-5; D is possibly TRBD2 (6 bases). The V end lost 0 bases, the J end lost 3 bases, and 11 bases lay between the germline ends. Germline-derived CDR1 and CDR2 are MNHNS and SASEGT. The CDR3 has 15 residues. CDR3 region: CASSEALWGEETQYF. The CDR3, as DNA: TGTGCCAGCAGTGAAGCGCTATGGGGGGAAGAGACCCAGTACTTC.

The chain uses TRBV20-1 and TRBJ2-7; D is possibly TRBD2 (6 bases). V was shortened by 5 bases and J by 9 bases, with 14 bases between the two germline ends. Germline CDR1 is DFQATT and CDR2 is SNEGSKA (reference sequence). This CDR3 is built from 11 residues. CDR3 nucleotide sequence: TGCAGTGCTGGCGGAGGGTATGGGCAGTACTTC. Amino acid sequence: CSAGGGYGQYF.

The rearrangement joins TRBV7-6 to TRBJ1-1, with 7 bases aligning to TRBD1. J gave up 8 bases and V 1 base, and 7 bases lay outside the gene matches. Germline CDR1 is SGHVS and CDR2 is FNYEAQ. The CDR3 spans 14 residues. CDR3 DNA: TGTGCCAGCAGCTTAGGACAGGGAATTGGCGAAGCTTTCTTT. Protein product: CASSLGQGIGEAFF.

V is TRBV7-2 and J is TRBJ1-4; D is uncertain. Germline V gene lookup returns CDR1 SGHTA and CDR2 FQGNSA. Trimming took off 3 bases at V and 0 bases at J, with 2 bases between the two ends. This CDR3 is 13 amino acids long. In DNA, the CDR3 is TGTGCCAGCAGCTTTGCAACTAATGAAAAACTGTTTTTT. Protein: CASSFATNEKLFF.

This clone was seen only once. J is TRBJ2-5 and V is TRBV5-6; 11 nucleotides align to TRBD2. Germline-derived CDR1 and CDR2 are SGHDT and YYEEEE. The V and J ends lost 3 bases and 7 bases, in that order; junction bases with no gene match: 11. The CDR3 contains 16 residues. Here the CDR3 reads CASSSLAGVGSWTQYF. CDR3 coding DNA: TGTGCCAGCAGCTCACTAGCGGGAGTAGGAAGTTGGACCCAGTACTTC. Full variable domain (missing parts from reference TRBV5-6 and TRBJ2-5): DAGVTQSPTHLIKTRGQQVTLRCSPKSGHDTVSWYQQALGQGPQFIFQYYEEEERQRGNFPDRFSGHQFPNYSSELNVNALLLGDSALYLCASSSLAGVGSWTQYFGPGTRLLVL.

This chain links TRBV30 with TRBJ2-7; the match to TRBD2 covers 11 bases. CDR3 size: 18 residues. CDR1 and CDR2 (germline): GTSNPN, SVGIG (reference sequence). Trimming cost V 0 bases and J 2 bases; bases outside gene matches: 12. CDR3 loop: CAWSVLPSGGMSAYEQYF. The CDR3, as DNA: TGTGCCTGGAGTGTATTGCCTAGCGGGGGGATGTCAGCCTACGAGCAGTACTTC.

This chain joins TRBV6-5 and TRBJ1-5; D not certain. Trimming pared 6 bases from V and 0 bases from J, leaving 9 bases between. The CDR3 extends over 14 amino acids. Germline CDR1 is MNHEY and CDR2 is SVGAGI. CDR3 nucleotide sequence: TGTGCCAGCAGCCGCGACGGTAGCAATCAGCCCCAGCATTTT. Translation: CASSRDGSNQPQHF.

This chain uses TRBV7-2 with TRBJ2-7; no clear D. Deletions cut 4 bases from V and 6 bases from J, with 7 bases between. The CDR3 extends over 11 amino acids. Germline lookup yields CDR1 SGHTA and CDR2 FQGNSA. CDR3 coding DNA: TGTGCCAGCAGCTCAGCCTTCGAGCAGTACTTC. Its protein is CASSSAFEQYF.

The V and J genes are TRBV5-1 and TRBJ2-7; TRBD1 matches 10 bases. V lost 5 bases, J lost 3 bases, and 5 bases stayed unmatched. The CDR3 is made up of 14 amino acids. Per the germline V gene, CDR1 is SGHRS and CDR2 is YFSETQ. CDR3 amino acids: CASRSGTGDYEQYF. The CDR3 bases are TGCGCCAGCAGGTCCGGGACAGGGGACTACGAGCAGTACTTC.

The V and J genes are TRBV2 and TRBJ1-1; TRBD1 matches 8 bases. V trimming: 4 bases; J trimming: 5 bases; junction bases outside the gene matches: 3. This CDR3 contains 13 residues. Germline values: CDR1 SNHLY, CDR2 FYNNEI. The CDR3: CASSGQGKTEAFF. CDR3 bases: TGTGCCAGCAGTGGACAGGGGAAGACTGAAGCTTTCTTT.

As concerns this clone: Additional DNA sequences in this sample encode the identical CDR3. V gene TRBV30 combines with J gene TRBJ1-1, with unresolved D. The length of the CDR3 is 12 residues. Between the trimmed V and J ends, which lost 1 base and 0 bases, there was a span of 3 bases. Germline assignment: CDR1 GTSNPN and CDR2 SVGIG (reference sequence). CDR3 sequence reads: CAWSGVNTEAFF. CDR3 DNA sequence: TGTGCCTGGAGTGGGGTGAACACTGAAGCTTTCTTT.

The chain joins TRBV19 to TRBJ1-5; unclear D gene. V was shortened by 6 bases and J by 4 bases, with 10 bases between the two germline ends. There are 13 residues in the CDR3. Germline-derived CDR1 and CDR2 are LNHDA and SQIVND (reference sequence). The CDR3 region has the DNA TGTGCCAGTAGAAGGGTACAGAATCAGCCCCAGCATTTT. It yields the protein CASRRVQNQPQHF.

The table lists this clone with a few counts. As DNA, the CDR3 is TGCGCCAGCAGCCGTTTACTAGCGGGAGTGAACAATGAGCAGTTCTTC. Translated: CASSRLLAGVNNEQFF. V is TRBV5-1 and J is TRBJ2-1, with 11 bases lining up with TRBD2. The CDR3 spans 16 residues. V trimming: 4 bases; J trimming: 5 bases; junction bases outside the gene matches: 8. Germline assignment: CDR1 SGHRS and CDR2 YFSETQ. Full variable domain (rest looked up from reference TRBV5-1 and TRBJ2-1): KAGVTQTPRYLIKTRGQQVTLSCSPISGHRSVSWYQQTPGQGLQFLFEYFSETQRNKGNFPGRFSGRQFSNSRSEMNVSTLELGDSALYLCASSRLLAGVNNEQFFGPGTRLTVL.

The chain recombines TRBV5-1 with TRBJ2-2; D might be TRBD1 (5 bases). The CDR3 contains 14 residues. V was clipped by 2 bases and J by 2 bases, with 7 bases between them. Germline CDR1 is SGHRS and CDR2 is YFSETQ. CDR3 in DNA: TGCGCCAGCAGCTTCGACAGTAACACCGGGGAGCTGTTTTTT. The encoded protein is CASSFDSNTGELFF.

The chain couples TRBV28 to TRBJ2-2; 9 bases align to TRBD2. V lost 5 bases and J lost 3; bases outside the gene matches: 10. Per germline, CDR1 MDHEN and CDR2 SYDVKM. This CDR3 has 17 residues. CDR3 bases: TGTGCCAGCAGTCCCCTATTAGTAGCGGGGGACACCGGGGAGCTGTTTTTT. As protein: CASSPLLVAGDTGELFF.

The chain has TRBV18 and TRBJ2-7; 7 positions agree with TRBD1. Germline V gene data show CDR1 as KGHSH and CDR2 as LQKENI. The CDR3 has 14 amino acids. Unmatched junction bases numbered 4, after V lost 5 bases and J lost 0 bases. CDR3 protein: CASSYRGHSYEQYF. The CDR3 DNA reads TGTGCCAGCTCATACAGGGGACACTCCTACGAGCAGTACTTC. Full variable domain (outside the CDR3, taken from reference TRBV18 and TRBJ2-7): NAGVMQNPRHLVRRRGQEARLRCSPMKGHSHVYWYRQLPEEGLKFMVYLQKENIIDESGMPKERFSAEFPKEGPSILRIQQVVRGDSAAYFCASSYRGHSYEQYFGPGTRLTVT.

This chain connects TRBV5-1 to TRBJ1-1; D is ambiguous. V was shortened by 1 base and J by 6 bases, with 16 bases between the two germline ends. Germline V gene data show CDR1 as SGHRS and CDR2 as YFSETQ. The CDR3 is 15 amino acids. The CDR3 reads CASSLSGVGAAEAFF. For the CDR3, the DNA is TGCGCCAGCAGCTTGAGTGGAGTGGGCGCCGCTGAAGCTTTCTTT.

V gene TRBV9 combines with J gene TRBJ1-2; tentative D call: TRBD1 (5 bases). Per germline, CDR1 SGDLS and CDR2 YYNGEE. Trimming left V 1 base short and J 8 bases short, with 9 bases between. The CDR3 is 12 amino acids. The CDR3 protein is CASSVSGLGYTF. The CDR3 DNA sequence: TGTGCCAGCAGCGTATCAGGGTTGGGCTACACCTTC. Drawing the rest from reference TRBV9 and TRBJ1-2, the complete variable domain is DSGVTQTPKHLITATGQRVTLRCSPRSGDLSVYWYQQSLDQGLQFLIQYYNGEERAKGNILERFSAQQFPDLHSELNLSSLELGDSALYFCASSVSGLGYTFGSGTRLTVV.

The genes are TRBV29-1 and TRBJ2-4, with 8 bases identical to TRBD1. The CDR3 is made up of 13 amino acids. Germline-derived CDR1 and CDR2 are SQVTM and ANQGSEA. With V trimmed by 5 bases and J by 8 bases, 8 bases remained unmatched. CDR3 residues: CSVYRGNRDIQYF. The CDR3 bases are TGCAGCGTTTACAGGGGGAATAGGGACATTCAGTACTTC.